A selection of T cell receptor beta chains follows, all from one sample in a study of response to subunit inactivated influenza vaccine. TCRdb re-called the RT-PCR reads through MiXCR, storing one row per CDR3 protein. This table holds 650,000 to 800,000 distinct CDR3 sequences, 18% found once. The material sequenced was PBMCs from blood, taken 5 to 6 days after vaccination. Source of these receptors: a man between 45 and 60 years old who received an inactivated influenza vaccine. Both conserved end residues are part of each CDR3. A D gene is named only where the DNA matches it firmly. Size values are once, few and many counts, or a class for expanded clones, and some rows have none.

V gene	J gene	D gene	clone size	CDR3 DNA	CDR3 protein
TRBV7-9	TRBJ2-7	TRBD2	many	TGTGCCAGCAGCGGAGGGACTAGCGGCTTCTACGAGCAGTACTTC	CASSGGTSGFYEQYF
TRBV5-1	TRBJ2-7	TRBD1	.	TGCGCCAGCAGTCTTACAGGGGGTCTGGCCTCCTACGAGCAGTACTTC	CASSLTGGLASYEQYF
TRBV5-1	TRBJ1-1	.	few	TGCGCCAGCAGCACGGACAGTGACACTGAAGCTTTCTTT	CASSTDSDTEAFF
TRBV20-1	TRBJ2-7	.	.	TGCAGTGCTATTCGCCGGGACCGATTATACGAGCAGTACTTC	CSAIRRDRLYEQYF
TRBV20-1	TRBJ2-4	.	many	TGCAGTGCTAGAGGACTAGGTGGGAACATTCAGTACTTC	CSARGLGGNIQYF
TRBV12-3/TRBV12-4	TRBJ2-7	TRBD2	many	TGTGCCAGCAGTGGGACTAGCAGGGGGCCTGAGACTAGCGGGATGTACGAGCAGTACTTC	CASSGTSRGPETSGMYEQYF
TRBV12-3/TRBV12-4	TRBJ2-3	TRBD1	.	TGTGCCAGCAGTTTATGGGGACAGCTGTCCGATACGCAGTATTTT	CASSLWGQLSDTQYF
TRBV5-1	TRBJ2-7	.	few	TGCGCCAGCAGCTTGGAGGCAGGCAACTCAAACGAGCAGTACTTC	CASSLEAGNSNEQYF
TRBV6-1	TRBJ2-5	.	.	TGTGCCAGCTGGGGGACGGCATTCCTCCAAGAGACCCAGTACTTC	CASWGTAFLQETQYF
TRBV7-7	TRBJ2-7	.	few	TGTGCCAGCAGCTTACACCCCGGCGACTACGAGCAGTACTTC	CASSLHPGDYEQYF
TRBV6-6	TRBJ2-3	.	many	TGTGCCAGCAGTTACTACGGCACAGATACGCAGTATTTT	CASSYYGTDTQYF
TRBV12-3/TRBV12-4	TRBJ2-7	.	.	TGTGCCAGCAGGCATGCAGGGACCTACGAGCAGTACTTC	CASRHAGTYEQYF
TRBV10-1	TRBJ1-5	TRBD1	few	TGCGCCAGCAGTGAGAGTGTCAGGTCCGGGACAGCTAGCAATCAGCCCCAGCATTTT	CASSESVRSGTASNQPQHF
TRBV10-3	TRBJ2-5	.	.	TGTGCCATCAGTGACCCTGGAAGAGGTAAAGAGACCCAGTACTTC	CAISDPGRGKETQYF
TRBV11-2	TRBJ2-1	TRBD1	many	TGTGCCAGCAGCTTCCGCGGACAGGGGAGCTCCTACAATGAGCAGTTCTTC	CASSFRGQGSSYNEQFF
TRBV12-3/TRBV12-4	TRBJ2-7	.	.	TGTGCCAGCACCAAAGACCCAGTGGCTGCGGGGCAGTACTTC	CASTKDPVAAGQYF
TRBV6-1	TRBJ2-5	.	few	TGTGCCAGCAGTGAAGGGGTGGCTAGAGTCGGGGAGACCCAGTACTTC	CASSEGVARVGETQYF
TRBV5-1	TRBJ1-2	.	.	TGCGCCAGCAGCTTTGGAGGGCGCGACTATGGCTACACCTTC	CASSFGGRDYGYTF
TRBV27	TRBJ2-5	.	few	TGTGCCAGCAGTTTGGGACGGGGACGAGAGACCCAGTACTTC	CASSLGRGRETQYF
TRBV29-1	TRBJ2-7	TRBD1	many	TGCAGCGTTGGACAGGGACGTATCGAGCAGTACTTC	CSVGQGRIEQYF
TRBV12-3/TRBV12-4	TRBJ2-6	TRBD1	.	TGTGCCAGCAGTCCTTACGGGACAGCTAACTCTGGGGCCAACGTCCTGACTTTC	CASSPYGTANSGANVLTF
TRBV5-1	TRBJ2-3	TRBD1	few	TGCGCCAGCAGGATTGAGACAGGGCGCCAGACGCAGTATTTT	CASRIETGRQTQYF
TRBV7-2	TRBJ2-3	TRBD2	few	TGTGCCAGCAGCTACCGACTAGCGGGGGGAAGCACAGATACGCAGTATTTT	CASSYRLAGGSTDTQYF
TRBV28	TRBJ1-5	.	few	TGTGCCAGCAGTTTACATCGGCAGGACTTGCTGCCCCAGCATTTT	CASSLHRQDLLPQHF
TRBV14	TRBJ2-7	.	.	TGTGCCAGCAGCCCACGGGGACACTCAACCTACGAGCAGTACTTC	CASSPRGHSTYEQYF
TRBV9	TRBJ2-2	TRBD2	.	TGTGCCAGCAGCGCCCCCCTGGCGGGAGGAGACACCGGGGAGCTGTTTTTT	CASSAPLAGGDTGELFF
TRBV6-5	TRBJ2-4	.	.	TGTGCCAGCAGTTACCCCCCCGAGGGGACACTAGCCAAAAACATTCAGTACTTC	CASSYPPEGTLAKNIQYF
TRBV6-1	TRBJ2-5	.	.	TGTGCCAGCAGCAACGGGGGCCAGGGCGAAGAGACCCAGTACTTC	CASSNGGQGEETQYF
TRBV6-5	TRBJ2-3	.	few	TGTGCCAGCAGTTATCTCCGGAGCACAGATACGCAGTATTTT	CASSYLRSTDTQYF
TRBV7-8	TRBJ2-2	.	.	TGTGCCAGCACATCGGGGGCAACCGGGGAGCTGTTTTTT	CASTSGATGELFF
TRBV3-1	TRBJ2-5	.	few	TGTGCCAGCAGCCATTCAAAAGAGACCCAGTACTTC	CASSHSKETQYF
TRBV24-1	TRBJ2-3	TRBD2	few	TGTGCCACCTCGTTAGCGGGGATCGAAGATACGCAGTATTTT	CATSLAGIEDTQYF
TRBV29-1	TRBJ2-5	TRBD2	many	TGCAGCGTTGATGGGGGGGGGGGTTGGAAAGAGACCCAGTACTTC	CSVDGGGGWKETQYF
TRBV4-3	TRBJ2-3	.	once	TGCGCCAGCAGCCAAGAATACGTTTCGGGAGCTCCCCCCCGTACGCAGTATTTT	CASSQEYVSGAPPRTQYF
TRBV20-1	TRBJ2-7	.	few	TGCAGTGCTACTAGGCCTTCCTACGAGCAGTACTTC	CSATRPSYEQYF
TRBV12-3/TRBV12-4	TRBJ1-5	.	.	TGTGCCAGCAGTTCGGCAGCGGATCAGCCCCAGCATTTT	CASSSAADQPQHF
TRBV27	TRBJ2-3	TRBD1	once	TGTGCCAGCAGCCTGGACAGGGGCGCTAGCACAGATACGCAGTATTTT	CASSLDRGASTDTQYF
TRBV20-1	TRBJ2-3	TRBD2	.	TGCACCCTCCTCGGGGCTAGCGGGACAGATACGCAGTATTTT	CTLLGASGTDTQYF
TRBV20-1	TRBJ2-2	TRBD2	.	TGCAGTGCTACACCCATAGCGGGCGGGGAGCTGTTTTTT	CSATPIAGGELFF
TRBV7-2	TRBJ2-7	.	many	TGTGCCAGCAGCTTGGACATATTCAGCTACGAGCAGTACTTC	CASSLDIFSYEQYF
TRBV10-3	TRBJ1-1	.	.	TGTGCCATCAGTGAGTCGGGCAGCCCAATCACTGAAGCTTTCTTT	CAISESGSPITEAFF